Sequencing of this T cell receptor (beta chain) was carried out in a study of radiation and T cells in renal cell carcinoma (dated by TCRdb to about 2020). Turning to the overall study: In total, approximately 53 samples underwent TCR beta sequencing: around 25 tumors plus 27 peripheral blood samples. Across all 55 or so samples, under 5,000,000 unique CDR3 nucleotide sequences, encoding 2.5 million to 3 million unique CDR3 amino acid sequences, were identified.

What the authors observed across the whole study: Irradiated tumors showed higher TCR clonality than controls, with the top 100 clonotypes averaging around 54% of the repertoire versus approximately 43% in nephrectomy-only tumors. Because the trial had a single-armed design, the trial could not examine how radiation dose or scheduling affected the TCR repertoire. Compared with control tumors, irradiated tumors had a greater number of dominant CDR3 motifs, and those motifs took up a bigger portion of the repertoire. No pretreatment tumor biopsies were available, so the baseline intratumoral presence of clonotypes could not be determined. Intratumoral heterogeneity went uncaptured because the only tumor material available was small regions of 0.8 to 1 g. In blood, the top tumor clonotypes increased from baseline to 2 weeks after radiation and then shrank by 4 weeks, which suggests a temporary expansion of tumor-resident clones.

This clone appeared a single time. No cognate antigen has been identified for it. It has no much larger one-base neighbor in the sample; base qualities were not kept. The sample's time point label, in plain terms: tumor resected at nephrectomy. The treatment or condition label corresponds to: 15 Gy SBRT to primary tumor, nephrectomy 4 weeks later. The samples were obtained from a clinical trial, where primary renal cell carcinomas were treated with 15 Gy stereotactic body radiation therapy and then removed by nephrectomy 4 weeks afterward. Renal cell carcinoma with clear cell pathology was present in all patients. Tumors were dissociated mechanically, digested with collagenase/hyaluronidase at 37 degrees C, processed in gentleMACS C tubes, and stored in liquid nitrogen. Genomic DNA for TCR sequencing was prepared using the QIAamp DNA Blood Mini Kit (Qiagen). The analyses included only samples that passed all quality control checks.

The immunoSEQ kit was used, according to the manufacturer's recommendations, to generate TCR beta libraries from genomic DNA. To prepare libraries, a first multiplex PCR with proprietary primers was run, followed by a second PCR that added unique barcodes, and a bead cleanup was done after each round. A kit-provided positive control reaction and a negative control reaction were included in every sample batch. The final libraries were assessed on an Agilent 4200 TapeStation D1000 ScreenTape, pooled by volume, and quantified by qPCR. Sequencing was performed on an Illumina NextSeq500 using a MidOutput 150-cycle cartridge, with 156 Read1 cycles, 15 Index1 cycles, and the kit custom primers. The pooled library was loaded at approximately 0.95 pM with about 21% PhiX control spiked in. Turning to the authors' computational methods: The vendor-processed data were analyzed in R, and a clonotype was defined as all T cells that share the same CDR3 nucleotide sequence. In the clone abundance analyses, frequencies in each sample were normalized to that sample's 10,000 most abundant clones. Public T cell clones, which averaged fewer than five per sample, were removed prior to analysis. Dominant motif analysis used ImmunoMap with the PAM10 matrix, gap penalty 30 and homology threshold 0.3; motifs with cumulative frequency at least 0.01 counted as dominant. A difference in abundance of at least 32-fold between compartments was used to define tumor-enriched and baseline blood-enriched clonotypes. The Baroni-Urbani and Buser coefficient was used to measure tumor-blood repertoire similarity, and groups were compared with two-tailed Wilcoxon tests in R. In its TCRdb copy, this immuneACCESS table keeps in-frame sequences only and misses some clones. Where compared with another copy, unresolved V genes explain less than half of these, and the others have no known cause. Clone size and V and J calls were adopted from that table, with D and trimming inferred from the DNA. The sample profile shows about 9,300 clones; about 63% of them were found once. The ten biggest clones cover 15% to 20% of the sample.

Sequenced material: tumor tissue, taken from a patient whose treatment included radiotherapy and nephrectomy. The TCR comes from a woman aged 45-65 years with renal cell carcinoma.

The CDR3 protein sequence reads: CASSSRRKEKLFF. The DNA sequence is as follows: TGTGCCAGTAGTAGCCGACGGAAAGAAAAACTGTTTTTT. The chain employs TRBV19 and TRBJ1-4; the D gene identity is not certain. A distance of 11 bases separates the germline ends of V and J, which lose 4 bases and 8 bases respectively. Inclusive of the bounding cysteine and phenylalanine, the CDR3 is 13 residues long. Only CDR3 DNA remains: 39 bases, in frame from the first base. CDR1 and CDR2 are read off the germline V gene (reference sequence) as LNHDA and SQIVND.